These T cell receptor beta chains were read from a single sample in a study of Ad26.COV2.S vaccination and SARS-CoV-2 variants. Libraries were prepared by immunoSEQ multiplex PCR; TCRdb keeps only in-frame clonotypes and omits some of them. The sample lists about 680,000 clones, around 90% seen once, with around 1.4% in the top ten. The material sequenced was peripheral blood, taken in a trial of Ad26.COV2.S vaccine versus placebo. These receptors were collected from a person between 18 and 60 years old who received the Ad26.COV2.S COVID-19 vaccine or a placebo. Both conserved end residues are part of each CDR3. The D gene is left open where the match is weak. Not all rows give a size; the values are once, few, many and, for expanded clones, a class.

TRBJ1-6 | TRBV7-9 | - | - | CASSLEGGISPLHF | TGTGCCAGCAGCTTAGAGGGTGGAATATCACCCCTCCACTTT
TRBJ2-7 | TRBV3-1/TRBV3-2 | - | - | CASSYGLDAYEQYF | TGTGCCAGCAGCTACGGACTGGACGCCTACGAGCAGTACTTC
TRBJ1-1 | TRBV27 | - | TRBD1 | CASSSSRQGARWGEAFF | TGTGCCAGCAGTTCCTCCCGACAGGGGGCGCGGTGGGGTGAAGCTTTCTTT
TRBJ2-7 | TRBV19 | - | TRBD1 | CASSTRTGVYEQYF | TGTGCCAGTAGTACCCGGACAGGGGTATACGAGCAGTACTTC
TRBJ1-3 | TRBV7-2 | - | - | CASSLGLISGNTIYF | TGTGCCAGCAGCTTAGGTCTCATCTCTGGAAACACCATATATTTT
TRBJ2-7 | TRBV27 | few | TRBD1 | CASSFPGGYEQYF | TGTGCCAGCAGTTTCCCAGGGGGCTACGAGCAGTACTTC
TRBJ2-2 | TRBV7-7 | - | TRBD2 | CASSPSGTVGGELFF | TGTGCTAGCAGCCCTAGCGGGACCGTCGGGGGGGAGCTGTTTTTT
TRBJ1-2 | TRBV24-1 | - | TRBD1 | CATAGGTGYTF | TGTGCCACAGCAGGGGGCACGGGCTACACCTTC
TRBJ2-7 | TRBV4-1 | few | - | CASSQDALSRGKYEQYF | TGCGCCAGCAGCCAAGATGCCCTGTCGAGGGGGAAGTACGAGCAGTACTTC
TRBJ2-2 | TRBV9 | - | - | CASSVGGGLSNTGELFF | TGTGCCAGCAGCGTTGGAGGGGGTCTTTCGAACACCGGGGAGCTGTTTTTT
TRBJ1-3 | TRBV7-8 | - | - | CASSLRAVSGNTIYF | TGTGCCAGCAGCTTAAGGGCGGTTTCGGGAAACACCATATATTTT
TRBJ2-4 | TRBV14 | - | TRBD2 | CASSQPRVAGAKAKNIQYF | TGTGCCAGCAGCCAACCTAGGGTAGCGGGGGCGAAAGCCAAAAACATTCAGTACTTC
TRBJ1-1 | TRBV19 | - | TRBD1 | CASSLTGDTEAFF | TGTGCCAGTAGTCTAACAGGGGATACTGAAGCTTTCTTT
TRBJ1-1 | TRBV10-1 | once | - | CASSAADRQRDTEAFF | TGCGCCAGCAGTGCCGCGGACCGACAGAGAGACACTGAAGCTTTCTTT
TRBJ2-5 | TRBV5-4 | - | - | CASSLGGALRETQYF | TGTGCCAGCAGCTTAGGTGGGGCCTTGCGAGAGACCCAGTACTTC
TRBJ2-3 | TRBV6-1 | - | - | CASSEAAGLSDTQYF | TGTGCCAGCAGTGAAGCGGCAGGGTTGTCAGATACGCAGTATTTT
TRBJ2-3 | TRBV5-1 | once | - | CASSEDTTSTDTQYF | TGCGCCAGCAGCGAGGACACCACTAGCACAGATACGCAGTATTTT
TRBJ2-7 | TRBV5-4 | - | TRBD1 | CASSDPPGQGDEQYF | TGTGCCAGCTCGGACCCCCCGGGACAGGGGGATGAGCAGTACTTC
TRBJ2-7 | TRBV18 | - | - | CASSPSEGTYEQYF | TGTGCCAGCTCACCATCCGAAGGAACCTACGAGCAGTACTTC
TRBJ2-2 | TRBV3-1/TRBV3-2 | - | - | CASSLPPGARGTGELFF | TGTGCCAGCAGCCTCCCACCGGGGGCCAGGGGGACCGGGGAGCTGTTTTTT
TRBJ2-5 | TRBV29-1 | - | - | CSVVRGAYQETQYF | TGCAGCGTTGTTAGGGGGGCGTACCAAGAGACCCAGTACTTC
TRBJ1-1 | TRBV7-9 | - | - | CASSHLDNEAFF | TGTGCCAGCAGCCACCTAGACAATGAAGCTTTCTTT
TRBJ2-7 | TRBV5-1 | - | TRBD1 | CASSPGTEYEQYF | TGCGCCAGCAGCCCTGGGACAGAATACGAGCAGTACTTC
TRBJ2-2 | TRBV11-2 | - | - | CASITGVAAQTGELFF | TGTGCCAGCATAACTGGGGTAGCGGCACAAACCGGGGAGCTGTTTTTT
TRBJ2-1 | TRBV30 | - | - | CAWSVVPKQFF | TGTGCCTGGAGTGTAGTACCTAAGCAGTTCTTC
TRBJ1-1 | TRBV7-9 | - | TRBD1 | CASSSTGTEAFF | TGTGCCAGCAGCTCGACAGGGACTGAAGCTTTCTTT
TRBJ1-6 | TRBV7-9 | - | - | CASSLGGGLSPLHF | TGTGCCAGCAGCTTAGGGGGGGGGCTTTCACCCCTCCACTTT
TRBJ2-2 | TRBV5-8 | - | TRBD2 | CASSIQLAGRGELFF | TGTGCCAGCAGTATCCAATTAGCGGGAAGAGGGGAGCTGTTTTTT
TRBJ1-2 | TRBV5-6 | - | TRBD1 | CASRYEWTGGVGYTF | TGTGCCAGCAGATATGAGTGGACAGGGGGTGTGGGCTACACCTTC
TRBJ1-2 | TRBV14 | many | - | CASSQAGAVYGYTF | TGTGCCAGCAGCCAAGCCGGGGCAGTATACGGCTACACCTTC
TRBJ2-7 | TRBV28 | - | - | CASTLTGTRSYEQYF | TGTGCCAGCACCCTCACCGGGACCAGGAGCTACGAGCAGTACTTC
TRBJ2-1 | TRBV4-1 | - | TRBD1 | CASSQLQGNEQFF | TGCGCCAGCAGCCAACTACAGGGGAATGAGCAGTTCTTC
TRBJ1-5 | TRBV30 | - | - | CAWSVGSNQPQHF | TGTGCCTGGAGTGTGGGAAGCAATCAGCCCCAGCATTTT
TRBJ1-1 | TRBV5-1 | - | - | CASRLWGDTEAFF | TGCGCCAGCAGGCTCTGGGGGGACACTGAAGCTTTCTTT
TRBJ1-3 | TRBV7-8 | - | - | CASSRESIVGKGNTIYF | TGTGCCAGCAGCCGAGAGTCTATAGTCGGGAAAGGAAACACCATATATTTT
TRBJ2-4 | TRBV10-2 | - | - | CASSDKRTRGVEAKNIQYF | TGCGCCAGCAGCGATAAACGGACTAGGGGGGTAGAAGCCAAAAACATTCAGTACTTC
TRBJ1-1 | TRBV18 | - | TRBD1 | CASSPSRLTGGGTEAFF | TGTGCCAGCTCACCAAGCAGATTGACAGGGGGGGGAACTGAAGCTTTCTTT
TRBJ2-3 | TRBV29-1 | - | TRBD1 | CSAGQGGYTDTQYF | TGCAGCGCCGGACAGGGGGGATACACAGATACGCAGTATTTT
TRBJ2-4 | TRBV4-2 | once | - | CASSHPDSPKNIQYF | TGTGCCAGCAGCCACCCAGACAGCCCCAAAAACATTCAGTACTTC
TRBJ1-4 | TRBV19 | - | - | CASSINTATNEKLFF | TGTGCCAGTAGCATCAACACGGCAACTAATGAAAAACTGTTTTTT
TRBJ1-1 | TRBV12-3/TRBV12-4 | few | - | CASSIGALTEAFF | TGTGCCAGCAGTATCGGGGCCCTCACTGAAGCTTTCTTT
TRBJ1-3 | TRBV5-1 | - | TRBD1 | CASSLEAGGENTIYF | TGCGCCAGCAGCTTGGAGGCAGGGGGCGAAAACACCATATATTTT
TRBJ1-1 | TRBV4-3 | - | - | CASSTQGGAEAFF | TGCGCCAGCAGCACACAAGGGGGGGCTGAAGCTTTCTTT
TRBJ1-1 | TRBV11-2 | - | - | CASSLRDRNTEAFF | TGTGCCAGCAGCTTACGAGACAGGAACACTGAAGCTTTCTTT
TRBJ1-1 | TRBV7-2 | - | TRBD1 | CASSLGQGVGNTEAFF | TGTGCCAGCAGCTTAGGTCAGGGGGTAGGGAACACTGAAGCTTTCTTT
TRBJ1-1 | TRBV6-5 | few | TRBD1 | CASSHRGWTEAFF | TGTGCCAGCAGTCACAGGGGGTGGACTGAAGCTTTCTTT
TRBJ2-1 | TRBV7-2 | - | - | CASSRQYNEQFF | TGTGCCAGCAGCCGACAGTACAATGAGCAGTTCTTC
TRBJ1-1 | TRBV2 | - | - | CASSGLANTEAFF | TGTGCCAGCAGTGGGCTGGCGAACACTGAAGCTTTCTTT
TRBJ2-1 | TRBV7-2 | - | - | CASRPGSSYNEQFF | TGTGCCAGCAGACCGGGCAGCTCCTACAATGAGCAGTTCTTC
TRBJ2-7 | TRBV6-6 | - | TRBD2 | CASSYSGGREWNEQYF | TGTGCCAGCAGTTACTCAGGCGGGCGGGAGTGGAACGAGCAGTACTTC
TRBJ1-5 | TRBV5-8 | - | - | CASSLFILGGHQPQHF | TGTGCCAGCAGCTTGTTTATTCTGGGGGGGCATCAGCCCCAGCATTTT
TRBJ1-5 | TRBV12-5 | - | - | CASGLGGSHQPQHF | TGTGCTAGTGGTTTAGGAGGGAGCCATCAGCCCCAGCATTTT
TRBJ2-3 | TRBV12-3/TRBV12-4 | - | - | CASSQQAADTQYF | TGTGCCAGCAGCCAACAGGCGGCAGATACGCAGTATTTT